These 26 T cell receptor beta chains share one sample of origin, sequenced in a study of shared clonotypes between healthy human individuals. CD45RO-negative, CCR7-selected cells formed the naive CD8 fraction, which excluded terminally differentiated effector memory CD45RA+ cells. Clones were sequenced by immunoSEQ multiplex PCR, and TCRdb holds only the in-frame ones, with some missing. The sample gives about 2,100,000 clones, about 93% of which show up once; about 1.5% is in the top ten. The source material was naive CD8+ T cells from PBMCs. The source is a young man in good health. Some clones in this sample may be carry-over from other donors' samples.

The rearrangement uses TRBV27 and TRBJ2-3; TRBD2 aligns across 11 bases. Germline V gene sequence: CDR1 MNHEY, CDR2 SMNVEV (reference sequence). V gave up 2 bases and J gave up 4 bases; unmatched junction bases: 11. This CDR3 region has 18 residues. DNA for the CDR3: TGTGCCAGCAGTTTAAACCCTTTGATAGCGGGAGGGCCAGATACGCAGTATTTT. It specifies CASSLNPLIAGGPDTQYF.

This sequence joins TRBV7-9 and TRBJ1-2, with TRBD1 as a possible D gene (6 bases). The CDR3 spans 16 residues. Trimming took 5 bases from V and 0 from J, leaving 16 bases between them. Germline CDR1 is SEHNR and CDR2 is FQNEAQ (reference sequence). CDR3 sequence: CASSGQYRAPNYGYTF. CDR3 nucleotides: TGTGCCAGCAGCGGCCAGTACAGGGCACCTAACTATGGCTACACCTTC. Full variable domain (remainder filled in from reference TRBV7-9 and TRBJ1-2): DTGVSQNPRHKITKRGQNVTFRCDPISEHNRLYWYRQTLGQGPEFLTYFQNEAQLEKSRLLSDRFSAERPKGSFSTLEIQRTEQGDSAMYLCASSGQYRAPNYGYTFGSGTRLTVV.

The chain is built from TRBV28 and TRBJ2-5, with TRBD1 matching 7 bases. Judging by the DNA end, TRBJ2-7 fits better; the J call may be wrong. The CDR3 extends over 14 amino acids. The germline CDR1 and CDR2 sequences are MDHEN and SYDVKM. CDR3 DNA: TGTGCCAGCAGGTCGACAGGGATTAGGTACGAGCAGTACTTC. It translates to CASRSTGIRYEQYF.

The sample holds one count of this clone. The rearrangement uses TRBV27 and TRBJ2-7; D is uncertain. Germline V CDR1 and CDR2: MNHEY, SMNVEV (reference sequence). Deletions cut 3 bases from V and 2 bases from J, with 5 bases between. The CDR3 extends over 12 amino acids. CDR3 DNA sequence: TGTGCCAGCAGTTTTTTCACCTACGAGCAGTACTTC. This codes for CASSFFTYEQYF.

To note about this clone: At the DNA level, this CDR3 is encoded by other sequences in the same sample as well. This rearrangement joins TRBV29-1 to TRBJ2-7, with 7 bases fitting TRBD2. CDR3 size: 13 residues. Germline V gives CDR1 SQVTM, CDR2 ANQGSEA. V shed 3 bases, J shed 1 base, and the junction held 3 bases outside the gene matches. The CDR3 bases are TGCAGCGTTGAGGCTAGCGGTTCCTACGAGCAGTACTTC. It specifies CSVEASGSYEQYF.

As to this clone: Other DNA variants within this sample encode the same CDR3. This chain connects TRBV19 to TRBJ2-3, with 10 bases aligning to TRBD1. The CDR3 is 13 residues long. V gave up 6 bases and J gave up 4 bases; unmatched junction bases: 1. Germline CDR1 reads LNHDA; CDR2 reads SQIVND (reference sequence). The CDR3 DNA reads TGTGCCAGTAGCGACAGGGGGCCAGATACGCAGTATTTT. This translates into CASSDRGPDTQYF. Full variable domain (rest looked up from reference TRBV19 and TRBJ2-3): DGGITQSPKYLFRKEGQNVTLSCEQNLNHDAMYWYRQDPGQGLRLIYYSQIVNDFQKGDIAEGYSVSREKKESFPLTVTSAQKNPTAFYLCASSDRGPDTQYFGPGTRLTVL.

The CDR3 loop is CASSWSLMAGRWETQYF. Written as DNA, the CDR3 is TGTGCCAGCAGCTGGTCCCTAATGGCGGGGAGGTGGGAGACCCAGTACTTC. The chain combines TRBV7-8 with TRBJ2-5, with D perhaps TRBD2 (6 bases). The ends were cut back, 4 bases at V and 5 bases at J, with 23 bases in the middle. This CDR3 is 17 amino acids long. Germline V gives CDR1 SGHVS, CDR2 FQNEAQ.

This rearrangement joins TRBV5-1 to TRBJ1-1; D gene unclear. The CDR3 runs 15 residues. The germline CDR1 and CDR2 sequences are SGHRS and YFSETQ. V was cut by 0 bases and J by 1 base, with 10 bases left in between. The CDR3, as DNA: TGCGCCAGCAGCTTGGCCGCAAGGTCGAACACTGAAGCTTTCTTT. Protein: CASSLAARSNTEAFF.

The chain recombines TRBV2 with TRBJ2-7; 12 positions agree with TRBD2. The V segment lost 6 bases and the J segment 2 bases; nucleotides outside the gene matches: 14. Germline V gene lookup returns CDR1 SNHLY and CDR2 FYNNEI. The CDR3 is made up of 18 amino acids. CDR3 in DNA: TGTGCCAGCAGATCCCCGGAACTAGCGGGAGGTAACCCCTACGAGCAGTACTTC. Translated, it gives CASRSPELAGGNPYEQYF.

The sample holds one count of this clone. The genes are TRBV7-9 and TRBJ1-5, with TRBD1 matching 9 bases. This CDR3 region has 18 residues. V trimming: 0 bases; J trimming: 4 bases; junction bases outside the gene matches: 10. Germline CDR1 SEHNR, CDR2 FQNEAQ (reference sequence). CDR3 in amino acids: CASSLARTGERRNQPQHF. For the CDR3, the DNA is TGTGCCAGCAGCTTAGCTAGGACAGGGGAGAGAAGGAATCAGCCCCAGCATTTT.

The chain employs TRBV5-1 and TRBJ2-7; D might be TRBD2 (5 bases). Germline CDR1 is SGHRS and CDR2 is YFSETQ. CDR3 length: 15 residues. V was shortened by 3 bases and J by 1 base, with 14 bases between the two germline ends. CDR3 amino acids: CASSWRGSSSYEQYF. As DNA, the CDR3 is TGCGCCAGCAGCTGGCGAGGGTCGTCTTCCTACGAGCAGTACTTC.

This clone has a single count. The chain joins TRBV7-9 to TRBJ2-2, with TRBD2 matching 11 bases. CDR1 SEHNR and CDR2 FQNEAQ come from the germline V gene (reference sequence). Trimming at V came to 5 bases and at J to 6 bases, leaving 8 bases not matched to a gene. This CDR3 has 16 residues. CDR3 nucleotides: TGTGCCAGCAGCCCAACTAGCGGGAGTGACGCCGGGGAGCTGTTTTTT. It encodes CASSPTSGSDAGELFF.

The chain uses TRBV5-6 and TRBJ1-1; a possible D gene is TRBD1 (5 bases). The V and J ends lost 3 bases and 0 bases respectively, with 9 bases between them. CDR1 SGHDT and CDR2 YYEEEE come from the germline V gene. The CDR3 extends over 14 amino acids. Written as DNA, the CDR3 is TGTGCCAGCAGCTGGGGGGGATTGAACACTGAAGCTTTCTTT. Translation gives CASSWGGLNTEAFF.

The J gene is TRBJ1-1, the V gene TRBV2; D is possibly TRBD1 (6 bases). V shed 6 bases and J shed 6 bases, with 17 bases lying between them. The CDR3 runs to 14 residues. Germline V gene lookup returns CDR1 SNHLY and CDR2 FYNNEI. The CDR3 here is CASRDREWGSEAFF. CDR3 bases: TGTGCCAGCAGGGACAGAGAGTGGGGGTCTGAAGCTTTCTTT.

This clone was observed a handful of times. The same CDR3 is also encoded by other DNA sequences in this sample. Written as DNA, the CDR3 is TGTGCCAGCAGTGAAGGTGGGAATCAGCCCCAGCATTTT. Translated, it gives CASSEGGNQPQHF. J is TRBJ1-5 and V is TRBV25-1, with D uncertain. Germline V CDR1 and CDR2: MGHDK, SYGVNS. V was trimmed by 2 bases and J by 4 bases, leaving 6 bases between them. The CDR3 loop spans 13 amino acids.

This clone has only a few counts. The junction differs from germline at one of its ends, possibly a read error. The V call is TRBV6-6, the J call TRBJ2-4, with D hard to call. The CDR3 sequence is 13 residues long. The V gene's germline CDR1 is MNHNY and CDR2 SVGAGI (reference sequence). CDR3 sequence reads: CASSYENKDIQYF. The CDR3 nucleotides are TGTGCCAGCAGTTATGAGAACAAAGACATTCAGTACTTC.

The rearrangement uses TRBV2 and TRBJ1-2; weak D call: TRBD1 (5 bases). CDR3 length equals 13 residues. The V and J ends lost 3 bases and 7 bases respectively, with 12 bases between them. Germline V gene lookup returns CDR1 SNHLY and CDR2 FYNNEI. This chain's CDR3 is CASSEEGPSGYTF. In DNA, the CDR3 is TGTGCCAGCAGTGAGGAGGGGCCGAGTGGCTACACCTTC.

This CDR3 is CASSGQERRNTEAFF. The CDR3 DNA reads TGTGCCAGCAGCGGACAAGAGCGGCGGAACACTGAAGCTTTCTTT. This chain connects TRBV2 to TRBJ1-1; possible D gene TRBD1, 5 bases. Germline-derived CDR1 and CDR2 are SNHLY and FYNNEI. V was trimmed by 6 bases and J by 1 base, leaving 15 bases between them. This CDR3 comprises 15 residues.

A note on this clone: Other nucleotide sequences from this sample produce the same CDR3. J is TRBJ2-3 and V is TRBV9; 7 bases agree with TRBD1. The CDR3 totals 14 residues. Per the germline V gene, CDR1 is SGDLS and CDR2 is YYNGEE. Trimming cost V 3 bases and J 4 bases; bases outside gene matches: 5. The CDR3 region has the DNA TGTGCCAGCAGCGGACACAGGGGCGCAGATACGCAGTATTTT. Translating gives CASSGHRGADTQYF. The entire variable domain, with the rest obtained from reference TRBV9 and TRBJ2-3, is as follows: DSGVTQTPKHLITATGQRVTLRCSPRSGDLSVYWYQQSLDQGLQFLIQYYNGEERAKGNILERFSAQQFPDLHSELNLSSLELGDSALYFCASSGHRGADTQYFGPGTRLTVL.

This chain connects TRBV7-8 to TRBJ2-2; D uncertain. Per germline, CDR1 SGHVS and CDR2 FQNEAQ. V shed 8 bases and J shed 1 base, with 11 bases lying between them. The CDR3 runs 14 residues. CDR3 sequence (DNA): TGTGCCAGCCTGGGCAGCCAGAACACCGGGGAGCTGTTTTTT. Its translation: CASLGSQNTGELFF.

This sequence joins TRBV7-9 and TRBJ2-5; 11 nucleotides agree with TRBD2. CDR1 is SEHNR and CDR2 is FQNEAQ in the germline V gene (reference sequence). The ends lost 1 base at V and 3 bases at J; junction bases unmatched: 1. The CDR3 loop spans 15 amino acids. The CDR3 loop reads CASSLVAGGEETQYF. CDR3 bases: TGTGCCAGCAGCTTAGTAGCGGGAGGGGAAGAGACCCAGTACTTC.

The chain's CDR3 is CASSSMNGGQYF. The CDR3 bases are TGTGCCAGCAGCTCAATGAATGGCGGGCAGTACTTC. V usage is TRBV7-9 and J usage is TRBJ2-7; D is undetermined. Deletions cut 4 bases from V and 9 bases from J, with 13 bases between. Germline CDR1 is SEHNR and CDR2 is FQNEAQ (reference sequence). The CDR3 is 12 amino acids.

This clone came up once. The chain carries TRBV9 and TRBJ1-4; D might be TRBD1 (5 bases). V was shortened by 4 bases and J by 3 bases, with 10 bases between the two germline ends. The CDR3 runs 14 residues. Germline CDR1 reads SGDLS; CDR2 reads YYNGEE. This CDR3 reads CASSTRDSNEKLFF. Here the CDR3 DNA reads TGTGCCAGCAGCACCCGGGACTCTAATGAAAAACTGTTTTTT. The full variable domain, its missing parts supplied by reference TRBV9 and TRBJ1-4, is DSGVTQTPKHLITATGQRVTLRCSPRSGDLSVYWYQQSLDQGLQFLIQYYNGEERAKGNILERFSAQQFPDLHSELNLSSLELGDSALYFCASSTRDSNEKLFFGSGTQLSVL.

Worth noting for this clone: Other DNA sequences in this specimen translate into the identical CDR3. The chain has TRBV7-8 and TRBJ2-7, with D unclear. Germline CDR1 is SGHVS and CDR2 is FQNEAQ. This CDR3 contains 12 residues. V was cut by 5 bases and J by 4 bases, with 9 bases left in between. The CDR3 nucleotides read TGTGCCAGCAGCCTCCCGCCGTACGAGCAGTACTTC. Translation gives CASSLPPYEQYF.

The J gene is TRBJ2-3, the V gene TRBV6-1; 14 positions match TRBD2. The junction had 3 bases not matched to a gene; V was cut back by 2 bases and J by 5 bases. The V gene's germline CDR1 is MNHNS and CDR2 SASEGT. There are 16 residues in the CDR3. The CDR3 loop reads CASSEPGLAGVDTQYF. DNA of the CDR3: TGTGCCAGCAGTGAACCGGGACTAGCGGGAGTAGATACGCAGTATTTT.

The rearrangement links TRBV9 to TRBJ1-2; the match to TRBD1 covers 10 bases. This CDR3 has 16 amino acids. With 0 bases clipped from V and 2 bases from J, the junction kept 4 bases outside the gene matches. In germline, CDR1 is SGDLS, CDR2 YYNGEE. In nucleotides, the CDR3 is TGTGCCAGCAGCGTAGTCCCGGGACAGGGGAACTATGGCTACACCTTC. This gives the protein CASSVVPGQGNYGYTF. The full variable domain, in which reference TRBV9 and TRBJ1-2 provide the parts outside the CDR3, is DSGVTQTPKHLITATGQRVTLRCSPRSGDLSVYWYQQSLDQGLQFLIQYYNGEERAKGNILERFSAQQFPDLHSELNLSSLELGDSALYFCASSVVPGQGNYGYTFGSGTRLTVV.